Listed here is a single T cell receptor beta chain. The antigen remains unidentified. Researchers barred patients who had uncontrolled infection, other autoimmune disease, pregnancy or lactation. Fresh peripheral blood, 9.5 to 10 ml of it, supplied the PBMCs. The V and J ends lost 3 bases and 5 bases respectively, with 9 bases between them. The CDR3 runs 13 residues. Germline CDR1 reads MNHNS; CDR2 reads SASEGT. The sample belongs to a study of T cells in Graves' hyperthyroidism and ophthalmopathy. Study-level information: Peripheral blood was obtained at initial diagnosis, preceding any treatment. Overall study results and limits: The model forecast ophthalmopathy, anticipating it by a median about 6.5 months before onset.

Amplification of TCR beta CDR3 regions used RNA as the template. The HTBI set primed first-round TCR CDR3 RT-PCR. TCRdb reprocessed the multiplex PCR reads via MiXCR and lists one record per CDR3 protein. The sample holds more than 500,000 distinct CDR3 sequences, more than 15% seen once. Specimen: blood. The J gene is TRBJ2-3, the V gene TRBV6-1, with D possibly matching TRBD1 (5 bases). This receptor was obtained from a woman aged 25 to 39 with Graves' ophthalmopathy. The CDR3 reads CASSEAGRDTQYF. DNA of the CDR3: TGTGCCAGCAGTGAGGCAGGGCGAGATACGCAGTATTTT.